These 17 T cell receptor beta chains came from one sample sequenced in a study of cytomegalovirus exposure and HLA in healthy donors. Assay: immunoSEQ multiplex PCR; the TCRdb copy retains only in-frame clones and omits some. The sample lists around 120,000 clones; 88% were seen once. The sequencing sample was made of PBMCs. The source of these receptors is a young woman in good health and CMV-seropositive.

The chain links TRBV5-1 to TRBJ2-7; 7 nucleotides match TRBD1. This CDR3 is 16 amino acids long. With V trimmed by 2 bases and J by 0 bases, 8 bases remained unmatched. Per germline, CDR1 SGHRS and CDR2 YFSETQ. CDR3 amino acids: CASSFMLGTASYEQYF. The CDR3 region has the DNA TGCGCCAGCAGCTTCATGTTGGGGACAGCCTCCTACGAGCAGTACTTC.

The rearrangement uses TRBV5-1 and TRBJ1-2; D is perhaps TRBD1 (5 bases). Trimming cost V 6 bases and J 6 bases, with 24 bases left between them. This CDR3 has 16 residues. CDR1 and CDR2 from the germline V gene are SGHRS and YFSETQ. The CDR3 region has the DNA TGCGCCAGCACCGACGGTGGGGCACGGCTAATGGATGGCTACACCTTC. Amino acids: CASTDGGARLMDGYTF.

This chain connects TRBV19 to TRBJ2-7; perhaps TRBD2 as D (5 bases). V was clipped by 6 bases and J by 0 bases, with 9 bases between them. This CDR3 spans 13 amino acids. Germline V gene data show CDR1 as LNHDA and CDR2 as SQIVND (reference sequence). CDR3 in DNA: TGTGCCAGTAGAAGAGGGCCCTCCTACGAGCAGTACTTC. This codes for CASRRGPSYEQYF.

The count of this clone is one. The chain has TRBV5-1 and TRBJ2-5, with 12 bases aligning to TRBD2. In germline, CDR1 is SGHRS, CDR2 YFSETQ. This CDR3 region has 21 residues. J was trimmed by 5 bases and V by 0 bases; bases with no gene match: 20. The CDR3, as DNA: TGCGCCAGCAGCTTGGGGTGGCCCCGACTAGCGGGGGTCCGATCGGGCGAGACCCAGTACTTC. Translating it yields CASSLGWPRLAGVRSGETQYF.

This rearrangement joins TRBV30 to TRBJ1-1; D ambiguous. CDR1 and CDR2 (germline): GTSNPN, SVGIG (reference sequence). The CDR3 consists of 13 residues. Deletions cut 3 bases from V and 6 bases from J, with 14 bases between. The CDR3 nucleotides read TGTGCCTGGAGCTCAGACGGGAATGCTGAAGCTTTCTTT. Translated, it gives CAWSSDGNAEAFF.

V and J are TRBV7-3 and TRBJ2-6, with D unclear. This CDR3 spans 14 amino acids. Deletions cut 5 bases from V and 0 bases from J, with 5 bases between. Germline values: CDR1 SGHTA, CDR2 FQGTGA. The CDR3 DNA reads as TGTGCCAGCAGCCCGTCCTCTGGGGCCAACGTCCTGACTTTC. Amino acids: CASSPSSGANVLTF. Together with reference TRBV7-3 and TRBJ2-6, the CDR3 gives the full variable domain: GAGVSQTPSNKVTEKGKYVELRCDPISGHTALYWYRQSLGQGPEFLIYFQGTGAADDSGLPNDRFFAVRPEGSVSTLKIQRTERGDSAVYLCASSPSSGANVLTFGAGSRLTVL.

The chain links TRBV9 to TRBJ1-3, with 8 bases that match TRBD1. The CDR3 spans 15 residues. V lost 1 base, J lost 4 bases, and 4 bases stayed unmatched. Germline V gene lookup returns CDR1 SGDLS and CDR2 YYNGEE. In DNA, the CDR3 is TGTGCCAGCAGCGTAATGGACAGGGAGGGAAACACCATATATTTT. Its protein product is CASSVMDREGNTIYF.

The chain is built from TRBV19 and TRBJ2-1; TRBD1 aligns across 7 bases. CDR3 length: 11 amino acids. Unmatched junction bases numbered 4, after V lost 10 bases and J lost 7 bases. The germline gives CDR1 LNHDA, CDR2 SQIVND (reference sequence). CDR3 DNA: TGTGCCACCCGACAGGGTAATGAGCAGTTCTTC. Amino acids: CATRQGNEQFF.

The chain combines TRBV29-1 with TRBJ1-4; possible D gene TRBD1, 6 bases. CDR3 size: 13 residues. Per the germline V gene, CDR1 is SQVTM and CDR2 is ANQGSEA. V was shortened by 4 bases and J by 8 bases, with 14 bases between the two germline ends. CDR3 region: CSVADRPGEKLFF. CDR3 in DNA: TGCAGCGTTGCTGACAGGCCGGGAGAAAAACTGTTTTTT.

The V call is TRBV6-1, the J call TRBJ1-6; 7 positions agree with TRBD1. Per germline, CDR1 MNHNS and CDR2 SASEGT. The CDR3 is made up of 13 amino acids. V shed 7 bases and J 9 bases; nucleotides not matched to a gene: 6. CDR3 bases: TGTGCCAGCAAGGGGGCAGGGAGTTCACCCCTCCACTTT. This translates into CASKGAGSSPLHF.

The rearrangement joins TRBV30 to TRBJ1-1, with D perhaps TRBD1 (6 bases). CDR3 length: 16 residues. Germline values: CDR1 GTSNPN, CDR2 SVGIG (reference sequence). V lost 4 bases and J 0 bases, leaving 18 bases between the germline ends. The CDR3 sequence: CAWKFQGLAMNTEAFF. The CDR3 DNA sequence: TGTGCCTGGAAGTTTCAGGGGCTAGCCATGAACACTGAAGCTTTCTTT.

The genes are TRBV6-6 and TRBJ2-5, with a weak D call TRBD2 (6 bases). The CDR3 is 15 amino acids. CDR1 and CDR2 from the germline V gene are MNHNY and SVGAGI (reference sequence). Trimming removed 0 bases at V and 5 bases at J, with 13 bases between. CDR3 amino acids: CASSYSPGRKETQYF. The CDR3 DNA sequence: TGTGCCAGCAGTTACTCTCCAGGGAGGAAGGAGACCCAGTACTTC.

The V call is TRBV11-3, the J call TRBJ2-2; 7 nucleotides match TRBD2. The CDR3 is made up of 15 amino acids. CDR1 is SGHNT and CDR2 is YENEEA in the germline V gene. The ends lost 5 bases at V and 5 bases at J; junction bases unmatched: 8. The CDR3 region is CASSPSTGGTGELFF. CDR3 coding DNA: TGTGCCAGCAGCCCATCGACCGGGGGGACCGGGGAGCTGTTTTTT.

The V and J genes are TRBV28 and TRBJ2-4, with a weak D call TRBD1 (5 bases). V was pared by 0 bases and J by 9 bases, with 9 bases between. The V gene's germline CDR1 is MDHEN and CDR2 SYDVKM. The CDR3 covers 13 residues. CDR3 bases: TGTGCCAGCAGTTTATGGACAGAGAGCATTCAGTACTTC. It encodes CASSLWTESIQYF.

The chain combines TRBV6-1 with TRBJ1-2; D unclear. Germline lookup yields CDR1 MNHNS and CDR2 SASEGT. V lost 5 bases and J 6 bases, leaving 10 bases between the germline ends. The CDR3 has 12 residues. The CDR3 DNA reads as TGTGCCAGCAGTCGGACGGGGAATGGCTACACCTTC. This translates into CASSRTGNGYTF.

This clone was counted a few times. The V call is TRBV15, the J call TRBJ1-6; 8 nucleotides align to TRBD1. CDR3 size: 15 residues. The germline V gene encodes CDR1 LNHNV and CDR2 YYDKDF (reference sequence). J gave up 14 bases and V 5 bases, and 14 bases lay outside the gene matches. Here the CDR3 reads CATSPRTGLGAALHF. In DNA form, the CDR3 reads TGTGCCACCAGCCCCCGGACAGGGCTGGGTGCAGCCCTCCACTTT.

The chain links TRBV5-1 to TRBJ1-2; no clear D gene. This CDR3 region has 16 residues. Germline CDR1 and CDR2: SGHRS and YFSETQ. The V end lost 0 bases, the J end lost 4 bases, and 16 bases lay between the germline ends. The CDR3 loop is CASSLVAGDQRYGYTF. The CDR3 DNA follows: TGCGCCAGCAGCTTGGTCGCCGGGGATCAGCGCTATGGCTACACCTTC.